This T cell receptor beta chain was identified during a study of T cells in tuberculosis. Study summary: IGRA-negative adolescents, IGRA-positive adolescents with latent tuberculosis and adults with active tuberculosis formed this South African cohort.

Trimming pared 5 bases from V and 0 bases from J, leaving 11 bases between. Germline loops: CDR1 MDHEN, CDR2 SYDVKM. The CDR3 loop spans 15 amino acids. Time point of the sample: new active TB diagnosis, blood taken before or within 7 days of starting treatment. Tuberculosis was confirmed by positive sputum smear and/or M. tuberculosis culture. On average approximately 100,000 T cells per donor were immunosequenced. Assay used: immunoSEQ multiplex PCR; TCRdb lists only in-frame clones, some missing. The data contain some 34,000 clones, 70% to 90% of them singletons. The chain uses TRBV28 and TRBJ2-1; TRBD1 is a possible D gene (7 bases). This sequence was found in an adult with tuberculosis. The input for sequencing was PBMCs, taken at tuberculosis diagnosis. In DNA, the CDR3 is TGTGCCAGCAGTGCGGGACAGAGCTCCTACAATGAGCAGTTCTTC. Translating it yields CASSAGQSSYNEQFF.